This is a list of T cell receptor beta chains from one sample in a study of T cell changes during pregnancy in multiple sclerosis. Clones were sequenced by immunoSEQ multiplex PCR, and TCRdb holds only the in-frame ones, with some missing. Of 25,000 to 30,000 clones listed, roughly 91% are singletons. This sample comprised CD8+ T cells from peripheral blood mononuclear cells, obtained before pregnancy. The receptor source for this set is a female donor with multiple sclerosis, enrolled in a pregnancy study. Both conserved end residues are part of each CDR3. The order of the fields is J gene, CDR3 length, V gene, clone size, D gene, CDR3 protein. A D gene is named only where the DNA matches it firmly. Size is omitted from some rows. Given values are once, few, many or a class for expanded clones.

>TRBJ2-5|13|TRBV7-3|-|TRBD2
CASSLSGEETQYF
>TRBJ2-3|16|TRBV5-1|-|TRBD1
CASSLGQGTRTDTQYF
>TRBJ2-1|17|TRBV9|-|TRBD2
CASSVGLAGGPNNEQFF
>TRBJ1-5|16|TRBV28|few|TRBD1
CASSLTGTGFLEPQHF
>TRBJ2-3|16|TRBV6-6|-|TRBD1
CASSYLGQGVTDTQYF
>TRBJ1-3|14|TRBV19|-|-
CASATEGAGNTIYF
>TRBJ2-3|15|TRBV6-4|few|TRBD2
CASSDSGGATDTQYF
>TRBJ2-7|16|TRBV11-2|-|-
CASSLVPGTIFYEQYF
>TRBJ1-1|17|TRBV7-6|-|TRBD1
CASSLSGQGGLNTEAFF
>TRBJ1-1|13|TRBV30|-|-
CAWSVLGNTEAFF
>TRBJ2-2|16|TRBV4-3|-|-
CASSQDEGHNTGELFF
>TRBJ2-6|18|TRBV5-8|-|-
CASSFGTSTSEGANVLTF
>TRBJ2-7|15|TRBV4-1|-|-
CASSQDSRTWDEQYF
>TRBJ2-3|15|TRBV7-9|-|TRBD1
CASSIQGVVADTQYF
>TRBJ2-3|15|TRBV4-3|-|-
CASSQGGPSTDTQYF
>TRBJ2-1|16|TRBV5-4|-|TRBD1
CASTTWRDRVYNEQFF
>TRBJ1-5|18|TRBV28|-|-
CASSLQAGETGSNQPQHF
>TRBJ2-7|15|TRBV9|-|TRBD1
CASSRQTGDTYEQYF
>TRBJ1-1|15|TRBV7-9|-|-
CASSPTTGTNTQAFF
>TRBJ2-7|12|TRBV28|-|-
CASSSSPGEQYF
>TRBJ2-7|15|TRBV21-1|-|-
CASSKIGPVRLGQYF
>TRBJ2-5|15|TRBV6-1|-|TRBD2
CASSELGGRQETQYF
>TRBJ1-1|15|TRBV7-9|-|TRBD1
CASSPTTGLNTEAFF
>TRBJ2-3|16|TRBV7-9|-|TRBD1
CASSLVGTAVSDTQYF
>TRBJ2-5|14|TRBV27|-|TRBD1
CASSYRTGRETQYF